A selection of T cell receptor beta chains follows, all from one sample in a study of blood T cell repertoires in COVID-19. This table comes from immunoSEQ multiplex PCR, and its TCRdb copy is limited to in-frame clones, with some not included. Of around 140,000 clones listed, 81% are singletons. The sequencing sample was made of peripheral blood. These receptors came from a woman aged 55-70 years with active or convalescent COVID-19. Each CDR3 is given with its conserved first and last residue. D genes are given only for firm matches. Only some rows state a clone size, as once, few, many or a class for expanded clones.

v_gene	abundance	j_gene	d_gene	CDR3nt	CDR3aa
TRBV2	few	TRBJ2-5	TRBD2	TGTGCCAGCAGCCCCGGGACTAGCGGGGGGGCCCCTAGAGAGACCCAGTACTTC	CASSPGTSGGAPRETQYF
TRBV10-3	once	TRBJ1-2	NA	TGTGCCATCAGTGAGTCTAACCAGGATTTAGGGGCCTATGGCTACACCTTC	CAISESNQDLGAYGYTF
TRBV5-4	NA	TRBJ1-3	TRBD1	TGTGCCAGCAGCACGACGGGACAGGGGACTGGAAACACCATATATTTT	CASSTTGQGTGNTIYF
TRBV19	NA	TRBJ2-1	TRBD2	TGTGCCAGTAGTCAGACTAGCGCTGGTGAGCAGTTCTTC	CASSQTSAGEQFF
TRBV18	NA	TRBJ2-2	TRBD1	TGTGCCAGCTCACCGACAGGGGAAGGAACCGGGGAGCTGTTTTTT	CASSPTGEGTGELFF
TRBV3-1/TRBV3-2	NA	TRBJ2-1	NA	TGTGCCAGCAGCCAGGGACTTGGGGAGTGGGGTGAGCAGTTCTTC	CASSQGLGEWGEQFF
TRBV19	NA	TRBJ1-3	NA	TGTGCCAGTACGATAAGCGGAGCCAGGATCTCTGGAAACACCATATATTTT	CASTISGARISGNTIYF
TRBV4-1	NA	TRBJ1-1	NA	TGCGCCAGCAGCCAAGAAATTGGGCAGGGTAAGACTGAAGCTTTCTTT	CASSQEIGQGKTEAFF
TRBV28	NA	TRBJ2-1	TRBD1	TGTGCCAGCAGTTTATCCCTCGACAGGGCCAATGAGCAGTTCTTC	CASSLSLDRANEQFF
TRBV7-9	NA	TRBJ2-5	NA	TGTGCCAGCAGTCCCTCGGGAGATCCACGGAAGACCCAGTACTTC	CASSPSGDPRKTQYF
TRBV28	NA	TRBJ2-7	NA	TGTGCCAGCAGTTCCCCCGGGGGTGGATACGAGCAGTACTTC	CASSSPGGGYEQYF
TRBV2	NA	TRBJ1-2	NA	TGTGCCAGCAGTGAAGCGGGCAGGGGAGACGGCTACACCTTC	CASSEAGRGDGYTF
TRBV6-2/TRBV6-3	NA	TRBJ2-1	NA	TGTGCCAGCAGTTACACGGGGGAGGCCAATGAGCAGTTCTTC	CASSYTGEANEQFF
TRBV5-5	NA	TRBJ2-1	TRBD2	TGTGCCAGCAGCTCACTAGCGGGAGAGTACAATGAGCAGTTCTTC	CASSSLAGEYNEQFF
TRBV7-2	NA	TRBJ1-5	TRBD1	TGTGCCAGCAGCTTAGTTGGGACAGAGAATCAGCCCCAGCATTTT	CASSLVGTENQPQHF
TRBV5-1	NA	TRBJ2-2	TRBD1	TGCGCCAGCAGCTTAGACAGGGGCGAAACCGGGGAGCTGTTTTTT	CASSLDRGETGELFF
TRBV7-2	NA	TRBJ1-6	TRBD1	TGTGCCAGCAGATCCCGGGACAGTTATAATTCACCCCTCCACTTT	CASRSRDSYNSPLHF
TRBV3-1/TRBV3-2	NA	TRBJ1-6	NA	TGTGCCAGCACCCTAGGGAGCTCCTATAATTCACCCCTCCACTTT	CASTLGSSYNSPLHF
TRBV27	many	TRBJ1-5	NA	TGTGCCAGCAGCTCGATCATGAGTAGCAATCAGCCCCAGCATTTT	CASSSIMSSNQPQHF
TRBV7-2	NA	TRBJ2-3	TRBD2	TGTGCCAGCAGCAATAGCGGGATGAGCACAGATACGCAGTATTTT	CASSNSGMSTDTQYF